The rows below give T cell receptor beta chains drawn from one sample of a study of somatic mutations in cytotoxic T cells in rheumatoid arthritis. Sequencing was performed with immunoSEQ multiplex PCR; in TCRdb, only in-frame clones are kept and a portion is missing. The repertoire holds 5,500 to 8,500 clones, 60% seen once, with around 25% in the top ten. Specimen: CD8+ T cells sorted from blood. Source of these receptors: a woman in her thirties or forties in good health. The CDR3 runs from the conserved cysteine through the conserved F or W. The D gene is left open where the match is weak. For some rows the clone size is stated as once, few or many, or as a class when expanded; others skip it.

.	TRBJ1-2	.	12	TRBV5-1	CASRVMGGGYTF	TGCGCCTCCAGGGTGATGGGAGGTGGCTACACCTTC
few	TRBJ2-1	.	15	TRBV7-7	CASSVGWGSYNEQFF	TGTGCCAGCAGCGTCGGCTGGGGCTCCTACAATGAGCAGTTCTTC
.	TRBJ2-7	TRBD1	15	TRBV5-1	CASSRTGGRWYEQYF	TGCGCCAGCAGCCGGACAGGGGGAAGGTGGTACGAGCAGTACTTC
once	TRBJ2-1	TRBD2	16	TRBV6-5	CASSYVGPSGANEQFF	TGTGCCAGCAGTTACGTAGGGCCTAGCGGGGCCAATGAGCAGTTCTTC
.	TRBJ1-1	TRBD1	17	TRBV28	CASSLLGTGRVNTEAFF	TGTGCCAGCAGTTTATTGGGGACAGGGAGGGTGAACACTGAAGCTTTCTTT
medium-sized	TRBJ2-1	.	12	TRBV10-3	CAISAYYNEQFF	TGTGCCATCAGTGCCTACTACAATGAGCAGTTCTTC
once	TRBJ2-5	TRBD2	17	TRBV4-2	CASSQAQGLAVQETQYF	TGTGCCAGCAGCCAAGCCCAGGGACTAGCGGTACAAGAGACCCAGTACTTC
.	TRBJ2-7	TRBD1	15	TRBV5-1	CASSLAGQGDYEQYF	TGCGCCAGCAGCTTGGCCGGACAGGGGGACTACGAGCAGTACTTC
.	TRBJ2-4	.	15	TRBV28	CASSFGDMAKNIQYF	TGTGCCAGCAGTTTCGGGGATATGGCCAAAAACATTCAGTACTTC
.	TRBJ2-4	.	16	TRBV21-1	CASSETQSLAKNIQYF	TGTGCCAGCAGCGAAACTCAGAGTCTAGCCAAAAACATTCAGTACTTC
.	TRBJ2-7	.	16	TRBV11-2	CASSSGFAGTLGEQYF	TGTGCCAGCAGCTCAGGGTTTGCGGGAACCCTGGGCGAGCAGTACTTC
.	TRBJ1-2	TRBD1	15	TRBV30	CAWSARNRQGHGYTF	TGTGCCTGGAGTGCAAGAAACCGACAGGGTCATGGCTACACCTTC
medium-sized	TRBJ2-7	.	14	TRBV19	CASSMGPGNYEQYF	TGTGCCAGTAGTATGGGGCCGGGGAACTACGAGCAGTACTTC
.	TRBJ1-1	.	15	TRBV4-1	CASSQDRSGKTEAFF	TGCGCCAGCAGCCAAGATCGGTCGGGGAAGACTGAAGCTTTCTTT
.	TRBJ1-5	TRBD1	15	TRBV7-8	CASSLEDRKDQPQHF	TGTGCCAGCAGCTTAGAGGACAGGAAAGATCAGCCCCAGCATTTT
.	TRBJ2-1	TRBD1	14	TRBV2	CAIARDRDVNEQFF	TGTGCCATCGCCCGGGACAGGGACGTAAATGAGCAGTTCTTC
.	TRBJ2-7	.	13	TRBV7-8	CASSLRRGYEQYF	TGTGCCAGCAGCTTACGGAGGGGCTACGAGCAGTACTTC
few	TRBJ1-2	.	15	TRBV7-8	CASSPLGLGLYGYTF	TGTGCCAGCAGCCCCCTAGGGTTGGGCCTCTATGGCTACACCTTC
.	TRBJ1-2	TRBD1	18	TRBV30	CAWSAPPGQGWTNYGYTF	TGTGCCTGGAGCGCCCCGCCGGGACAGGGGTGGACTAACTATGGCTACACCTTC
.	TRBJ2-3	TRBD2	18	TRBV15	CATSRQGVAGTPTDTQYF	TGTGCCACCAGCCGCCAAGGGGTAGCGGGAACCCCCACAGATACGCAGTATTTT
.	TRBJ1-4	.	16	TRBV11-2	CASSLDLGGWSEKLFF	TGTGCCAGCAGCTTAGACCTGGGGGGTTGGTCGGAAAAACTGTTTTTT
.	TRBJ2-1	TRBD2	13	TRBV27	CASSLFTGGEQFF	TGTGCCAGCAGTTTATTTACGGGAGGGGAGCAGTTCTTC
.	TRBJ1-4	.	13	TRBV7-6	CASSLGGVEKLFF	TGTGCCAGCAGCCTCGGAGGGGTCGAAAAACTGTTTTTT
.	TRBJ1-5	.	15	TRBV5-6	CASSLGGGSGQPQHF	TGTGCCAGCAGCTTGGGAGGCGGGTCTGGTCAGCCCCAGCATTTT